What follows are 27 T cell receptor beta chains derived from one specimen sequenced in a study of shared clonotypes between healthy human individuals. TCRdb's table, derived via immunoSEQ multiplex PCR, lists solely in-frame clones and lacks some. The sample has about a million clones; 60% to 85% are singletons. What was sequenced was memory CD4+ T cells from PBMCs. Described subset: CD45RA-negative fraction. The receptors were gathered from a man aged 18 to 29 in good health. Some clones in this sample may be carry-over from other donors' samples.

The V and J genes are TRBV5-5 and TRBJ2-7; a possible D gene is TRBD1 (6 bases). CDR1 is SGHKS and CDR2 is YYEKEE in the germline V gene (reference sequence). Between the trimmed V and J ends, which lost 2 bases and 0 bases, there was a span of 12 bases. The CDR3 totals 15 residues. Here the CDR3 reads CASSFAGTYSYEQYF. CDR3 nucleotides: TGTGCCAGCAGCTTCGCCGGGACATACTCCTACGAGCAGTACTTC.

The chain joins TRBV28 to TRBJ1-2; 12 bases line up with TRBD1. J lost 8 bases, V lost 11 bases, and 18 bases had no gene match. Germline CDR1 reads MDHEN; CDR2 reads SYDVKM. The CDR3 extends over 16 amino acids. In DNA form, the CDR3 reads TGTGCCCGCACCCCAAATCCGGGACAGGGGGCCCGGGGCTACACCTTC. Protein product: CARTPNPGQGARGYTF.

The chain is built from TRBV7-3 and TRBJ2-7; 11 positions agree with TRBD1. CDR1 and CDR2 (germline): SGHTA, FQGTGA. This CDR3 comprises 13 residues. The V gene end was trimmed by 5 bases and the J gene end by 6 bases; junction bases not matched to a gene: 3. CDR3 coding DNA: TGTGCCAGCAGCATAGGGACAGGGGGCGAGCAGTACTTC. Protein sequence: CASSIGTGGEQYF.

Comments on this clone: At the DNA level, this CDR3 is encoded by other sequences in the same sample as well. J is TRBJ1-3 and V is TRBV28, with D possibly being TRBD1 (5 bases). CDR3 length: 15 amino acids. Trimming took off 2 bases at V and 2 bases at J, with 10 bases between the two ends. Germline-derived CDR1 and CDR2 are MDHEN and SYDVKM. The CDR3 spells CASSLIGAAGNTIYF. The DNA for the CDR3 is TGTGCCAGCAGTTTAATAGGGGCGGCTGGAAACACCATATATTTT. Based on the CDR3 plus reference TRBV28 and TRBJ1-3, the full variable domain is DVKVTQSSRYLVKRTGEKVFLECVQDMDHENMFWYRQDPGLGLRLIYFSYDVKMKEKGDIPEGYSVSREKKERFSLILESASTNQTSMYLCASSLIGAAGNTIYFGEGSWLTVV.

In this sample, this clone turned up once. Distinct nucleotide sequences in the sample also encode this CDR3. The chain has TRBV7-6 and TRBJ1-1; tentatively, D is TRBD1 (5 bases). This CDR3 comprises 15 residues. Germline lookup yields CDR1 SGHVS and CDR2 FNYEAQ. V was clipped by 0 bases and J by 0 bases, with 8 bases between them. CDR3 sequence: CASSLAAGLNTEAFF. The CDR3 coding sequence is TGTGCCAGCAGCTTAGCGGCAGGGTTGAACACTGAAGCTTTCTTT.

V gene TRBV11-2 combines with J gene TRBJ2-1, with D unclear. The CDR3 spans 17 residues. Trimming removed 2 bases at V and 0 bases at J, with 14 bases between. Germline V gives CDR1 SGHAT, CDR2 FQNNGV. The CDR3 DNA follows: TGTGCCAGCAGCTTACGGGCTTGGGCAAGCTCCTACAATGAGCAGTTCTTC. Protein sequence: CASSLRAWASSYNEQFF.

The rearrangement joins TRBV28 to TRBJ1-5; D not certain. Between the trimmed V and J ends, which lost 9 bases and 3 bases, there was a span of 9 bases. This CDR3 has 12 residues. Germline V gene sequence: CDR1 MDHEN, CDR2 SYDVKM. The chain's CDR3 is CARGRANQPQHF. CDR3 in DNA: TGTGCCAGGGGTAGGGCCAATCAGCCCCAGCATTTT.

J is TRBJ2-4 and V is TRBV7-2, with TRBD2 matching over 7 bases. Unmatched junction bases numbered 14, after V lost 1 base and J lost 2 bases. There are 19 residues in the CDR3. The germline gives CDR1 SGHTA, CDR2 FQGNSA. The CDR3 DNA sequence: TGTGCCAGCAGCTTAGTTGTGGGAGGGGCGGGTTTACCCAAAAACATTCAGTACTTC. Amino acid sequence: CASSLVVGGAGLPKNIQYF.

On this clone itself: At the DNA level, this CDR3 is encoded by other sequences in the same sample as well. The rearrangement joins TRBV29-1 to TRBJ2-7; 13 positions agree with TRBD2. Germline assignment: CDR1 SQVTM and CDR2 ANQGSEA. The CDR3 has 12 residues. V trimming: 6 bases; J trimming: 5 bases; junction bases outside the gene matches: 1. In DNA form, the CDR3 reads TGCAGCGTAGGACTAGCGGGAGACGAGCAGTACTTC. It encodes CSVGLAGDEQYF.

This chain joins TRBV6-1 and TRBJ2-1; D not resolved. Germline V gene data show CDR1 as MNHNS and CDR2 as SASEGT. CDR3 length: 12 amino acids. V lost 1 base and J 7 bases, leaving 5 bases between the germline ends. CDR3 sequence: CASSEGPNEQFF. CDR3 DNA sequence: TGTGCCAGCAGTGAAGGCCCGAATGAGCAGTTCTTC.

This chain uses TRBV11-2 with TRBJ1-2, with D possibly TRBD1 on 6 matching bases. Germline CDR1 is SGHAT and CDR2 is FQNNGV. The V end lost 5 bases, the J end lost 8 bases, and 15 bases lay between the germline ends. This CDR3 region has 13 residues. The CDR3 protein is CASSPGIQGGYTF. CDR3 DNA: TGTGCCAGCAGCCCGGGAATCCAGGGGGGCTACACCTTC. The full variable domain, in which reference TRBV11-2 and TRBJ1-2 provide the parts outside the CDR3, is EAGVAQSPRYKIIEKRQSVAFWCNPISGHATLYWYQQILGQGPKLLIQFQNNGVVDDSQLPKDRFSAERLKGVDSTLKIQPAKLEDSAVYLCASSPGIQGGYTFGSGTRLTVV.

About this clone: The sample contains more than one DNA sequence encoding this CDR3. The V call is TRBV10-3, the J call TRBJ2-7, with TRBD2 as a possible D gene (6 bases). CDR1 and CDR2 (germline): ENHRY, SYGVKD. The CDR3 sequence is 12 residues long. V lost 8 bases, J lost 4 bases, and 12 bases lay in between. The CDR3 DNA follows: TGTGCCATCGGGCGGGAAACTTACGAGCAGTACTTC. Residues: CAIGRETYEQYF.

This chain links TRBV11-3 with TRBJ1-1; D call uncertain. CDR3 length: 13 residues. V was cut by 3 bases and J by 1 base, with 6 bases left in between. CDR1 and CDR2 from the germline V gene are SGHNT and YENEEA. The chain's CDR3 is CASSFSQNTEAFF. CDR3 coding DNA: TGTGCCAGCAGCTTTTCGCAGAACACTGAAGCTTTCTTT.

The gene calls are TRBV5-7 and TRBJ2-5, with 8 bases that match TRBD2. TRBV5-7 falls under the ORF class, with uncertain function. This CDR3 has 13 residues. V gave up 9 bases and J gave up 5 bases; unmatched junction bases: 9. The CDR3 here is CATPREGLETQYF. CDR3 in DNA: TGTGCCACTCCACGGGAGGGCCTGGAGACCCAGTACTTC.

This chain joins TRBV5-1 and TRBJ2-5; D ambiguous. The V end lost 0 bases, the J end lost 5 bases, and 17 bases lay between the germline ends. Germline CDR1 reads SGHRS; CDR2 reads YFSETQ. CDR3 length equals 16 residues. In DNA, the CDR3 is TGCGCCAGCAGCTTGGTTGGCAGGTCACCCGGGGAGACCCAGTACTTC. This gives the protein CASSLVGRSPGETQYF.

The CDR3 here is CASSELGFEQFF. The CDR3 DNA is TGTGCCAGCAGTGAATTGGGTTTTGAGCAGTTCTTC. V and J are TRBV2 and TRBJ2-1; unclear D gene. The CDR3 is made up of 12 amino acids. The germline V and J ends were trimmed by 2 bases and 9 bases, with 8 bases remaining between them. CDR1 is SNHLY, CDR2 FYNNEI, per germline. Together with reference TRBV2 and TRBJ2-1, the CDR3 gives the full variable domain: EPEVTQTPSHQVTQMGQEVILRCVPISNHLYFYWYRQILGQKVEFLVSFYNNEISEKSEIFDDQFSVERPDGSNFTLKIRSTKLEDSAMYFCASSELGFEQFFGPGTRLTVL.

Worth noting for this clone: Other nucleotide sequences in the sample specify the same CDR3. The gene calls are TRBV18 and TRBJ2-7; D unresolved. V lost 1 base to trimming and J lost 0 bases, with 4 bases between them. This CDR3 is built from 13 residues. The germline CDR1 and CDR2 sequences are KGHSH and LQKENI. The CDR3 bases are TGTGCCAGCTCACCACTGAGCTCCTACGAGCAGTACTTC. Translating it yields CASSPLSSYEQYF.

About this clone: Other DNA sequences of this sample code for an identical CDR3. The chain recombines TRBV5-1 with TRBJ2-6; no reliable D call. Trimming shortened V by 0 bases and J by 0 bases, and 4 bases separated the two germline ends. CDR3 length: 15 amino acids. In germline, CDR1 is SGHRS, CDR2 YFSETQ. CDR3 nucleotide sequence: TGCGCCAGCAGCTTGGTCGTCTCTGGGGCCAACGTCCTGACTTTC. Amino acid sequence: CASSLVVSGANVLTF.

The chain links TRBV30 to TRBJ2-3; TRBD2 matches 9 bases. The V gene's germline CDR1 is GTSNPN and CDR2 SVGIG (reference sequence). The CDR3 has 15 amino acids. The V and J ends lost 5 bases and 1 base, in that order; junction bases with no gene match: 7. The DNA for the CDR3 is TGTGCCTGGGCCCGACTAGCGGCCCGCACAGATACGCAGTATTTT. Translation: CAWARLAARTDTQYF. Based on the CDR3 plus reference TRBV30 and TRBJ2-3, the full variable domain is SQTIHQWPATLVQPVGSPLSLECTVEGTSNPNLYWYRQAAGRGLQLLFYSVGIGQISSEVPQNLSASRPQDRQFILSSKKLLLSDSGFYLCAWARLAARTDTQYFGPGTRLTVL.

Regarding this clone: Other DNA sequences from this sample encode an identical CDR3 as well. This chain links TRBV5-1 with TRBJ2-5, with 13 bases fitting TRBD2. CDR3 length equals 15 residues. The germline CDR1 and CDR2 sequences are SGHRS and YFSETQ. V lost 3 bases to trimming and J lost 4 bases; unmatched junction nucleotides: 3. The CDR3 DNA sequence: TGCGCCAGCAGCTCGGGACTAGCGGGAAGAGAGACCCAGTACTTC. This codes for CASSSGLAGRETQYF.

A remark on this clone: In the same sample, other DNA sequences code for this CDR3. The chain has TRBV7-3 and TRBJ2-1; 8 bases align to TRBD2. The CDR3 contains 13 residues. V lost 3 bases, J lost 5 bases, and 0 bases stayed unmatched. The germline CDR1 and CDR2 sequences are SGHTA and FQGTGA. CDR3 coding DNA: TGTGCCAGCAGCTTGCGGGGGGACAATGAGCAGTTCTTC. Translation gives CASSLRGDNEQFF.

This chain uses TRBV9 with TRBJ2-3, with 13 positions matching TRBD2. The V segment lost 4 bases and the J segment 4 bases; nucleotides outside the gene matches: 6. This CDR3 is built from 16 residues. Germline V gene sequence: CDR1 SGDLS, CDR2 YYNGEE. CDR3 amino acids: CASSKGLAGEPDTQYF. CDR3 bases: TGTGCCAGCAGCAAAGGACTAGCGGGAGAACCAGATACGCAGTATTTT.

The J gene is TRBJ2-7, the V gene TRBV13; the D gene is possibly TRBD1 (6 bases). Germline V gene sequence: CDR1 PRHDT, CDR2 FYEKMQ (reference sequence). The germline V and J ends were trimmed by 5 bases and 3 bases, with 17 bases remaining between them. The CDR3 runs to 15 residues. This CDR3 is CASSRKTGTNYEQYF. CDR3 DNA: TGTGCCAGCAGCCGAAAAACAGGGACCAACTACGAGCAGTACTTC.

The J gene is TRBJ1-4, the V gene TRBV18; the D is unclear. Looked up from germline, CDR1 is KGHSH and CDR2 is LQKENI. The V and J ends lost 2 bases and 5 bases respectively, with 15 bases between them. The length of the CDR3 is 16 residues. The CDR3 DNA follows: TGTGCCAGCTCACCATTAGGTTCAACACCGAATGAAAAACTGTTTTTT. Its protein product is CASSPLGSTPNEKLFF.

V usage is TRBV10-3 and J usage is TRBJ2-3; 9 nucleotides align to TRBD1. V lost 0 bases to trimming and J lost 4 bases; unmatched junction nucleotides: 2. CDR1 and CDR2 from the germline V gene are ENHRY and SYGVKD. This CDR3 region has 15 residues. CDR3 bases: TGTGCCATCAGTGAGTCGGGACAGGGACCAGATACGCAGTATTTT. Translation gives CAISESGQGPDTQYF.

The rearrangement joins TRBV9 to TRBJ2-7; 10 bases align to TRBD2. Germline V gene data show CDR1 as SGDLS and CDR2 as YYNGEE. Losses at the gene ends were 2 bases for V and 2 bases for J; bases not matched to a gene: 7. The CDR3 covers 16 residues. CDR3 region: CASSVYGTSATYEQYF. CDR3 sequence (DNA): TGTGCCAGCAGCGTTTACGGGACTAGCGCAACCTACGAGCAGTACTTC.

The V and J genes are TRBV9 and TRBJ2-7; D uncertain. The germline V and J ends were trimmed by 0 bases and 5 bases, with 9 bases remaining between them. CDR1 and CDR2 (germline): SGDLS, YYNGEE. The CDR3 runs 13 residues. DNA of the CDR3: TGTGCCAGCAGCGTAGGACTGGCCAACGAGCAGTACTTC. Translating it yields CASSVGLANEQYF.